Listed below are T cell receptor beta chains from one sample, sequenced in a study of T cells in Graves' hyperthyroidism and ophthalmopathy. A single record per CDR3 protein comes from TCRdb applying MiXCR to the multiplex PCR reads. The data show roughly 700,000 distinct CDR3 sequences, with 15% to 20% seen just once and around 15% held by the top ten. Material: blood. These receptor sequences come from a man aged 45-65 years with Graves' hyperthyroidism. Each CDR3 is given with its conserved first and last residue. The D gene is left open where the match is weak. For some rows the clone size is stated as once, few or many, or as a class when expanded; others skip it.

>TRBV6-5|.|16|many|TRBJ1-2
CASSYLGRMEGYGYTF
TGTGCCAGCAGTTACCTCGGACGGATGGAGGGCTATGGCTACACCTTC
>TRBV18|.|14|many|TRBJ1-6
CASSPERVNSPLHF
TGTGCCAGCTCACCCGAGAGGGTAAATTCACCCCTCCACTTT
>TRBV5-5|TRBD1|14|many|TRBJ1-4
CASGHAAGGEKLFF
TGTGCCAGCGGACACGCGGCAGGGGGTGAAAAACTGTTTTTT
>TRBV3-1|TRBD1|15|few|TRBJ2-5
CASSQEGGQGARRYF
TGTGCCAGCAGCCAAGAGGGGGGACAGGGGGCCCGACGGTACTTC
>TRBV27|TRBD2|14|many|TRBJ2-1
CASSIQGLGNEQFF
TGTGCCAGCAGTATACAGGGACTAGGAAATGAGCAGTTCTTC
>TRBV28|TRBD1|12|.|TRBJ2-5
CASGDRAGTQYF
TGTGCCAGCGGGGACAGGGCGGGGACCCAGTACTTC
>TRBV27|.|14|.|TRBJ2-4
CASSRTRAKNIQYF
TGTGCCAGCAGCCGGACAAGAGCCAAAAACATTCAGTACTTC
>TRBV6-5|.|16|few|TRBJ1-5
CASSYSGKDGNQPQHF
TGTGCCAGCAGTTACTCGGGAAAGGATGGCAATCAGCCCCAGCATTTT
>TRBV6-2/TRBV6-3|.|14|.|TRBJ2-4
CASSYSIESDIQYF
TGTGCCAGCAGTTACTCGATAGAAAGCGACATTCAGTACTTC
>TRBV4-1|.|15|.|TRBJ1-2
CASSQDTSFNYGYTF
TGCGCCAGCAGCCAAGATACGTCCTTTAACTATGGCTACACCTTC
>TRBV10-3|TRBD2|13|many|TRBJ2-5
CAIRDPGLVSQYF
TGTGCCATCAGAGATCCGGGACTAGTGAGCCAGTACTTC
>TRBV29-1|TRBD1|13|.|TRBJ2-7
CSAEGGNSYEQYF
TGCAGCGCCGAAGGGGGCAACTCCTACGAGCAGTACTTC
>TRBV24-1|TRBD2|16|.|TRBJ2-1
CATSDSTSGSLNEQFF
TGTGCCACCAGTGATTCTACTAGCGGGAGTTTAAATGAGCAGTTCTTC
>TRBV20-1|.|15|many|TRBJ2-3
CSAREGSGFSDTQYF
TGCAGTGCTAGAGAAGGGTCGGGGTTCTCAGATACGCAGTATTTT
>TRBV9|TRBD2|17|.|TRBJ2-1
CASSVGGLAGAGNEQFF
TGTGCCAGCAGCGTAGGGGGACTAGCGGGAGCCGGCAATGAGCAGTTCTTC
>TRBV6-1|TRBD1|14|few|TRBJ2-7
CASRGQVITYEQYF
TGTGCCAGCAGGGGACAGGTGATAACCTACGAGCAGTACTTC
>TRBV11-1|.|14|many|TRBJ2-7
CASSLAVTSYEQYF
TGTGCCAGCAGCTTAGCGGTCACTTCCTACGAGCAGTACTTC
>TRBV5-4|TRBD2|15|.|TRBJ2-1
CASSYGTNSYNEQFF
TGTGCCAGCAGCTATGGGACTAATTCCTACAATGAGCAGTTCTTC
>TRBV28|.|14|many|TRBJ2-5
CASSFPAAARSQYF
TGTGCCAGCAGTTTTCCCGCAGCAGCGAGGTCCCAGTACTTC
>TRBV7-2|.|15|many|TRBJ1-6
CASSLASTGNSPLHF
TGTGCCAGCAGCTTAGCCTCCACAGGAAATTCACCCCTCCACTTT
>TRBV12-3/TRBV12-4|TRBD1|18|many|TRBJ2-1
CASSSGQRTGGGIYEQFF
TGTGCCAGCAGTTCCGGACAAAGGACAGGGGGCGGGATCTATGAGCAGTTCTTC
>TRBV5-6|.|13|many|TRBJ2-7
CASSFFDRYEQYF
TGTGCCAGCAGCTTCTTCGACAGGTACGAGCAGTACTTC
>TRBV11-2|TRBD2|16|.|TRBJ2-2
CASSGGTSGYTGELFF
TGTGCCAGCAGCGGGGGGACTAGCGGATACACCGGGGAGCTGTTTTTT
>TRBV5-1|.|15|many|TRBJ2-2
CASSFQGANTGELFF
TGCGCCAGCAGCTTTCAGGGAGCTAACACCGGGGAGCTGTTTTTT
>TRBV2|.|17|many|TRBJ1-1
CASSAIIEGRMNTEAFF
TGTGCCAGCAGTGCTATTATAGAGGGACGGATGAACACTGAAGCTTTCTTT
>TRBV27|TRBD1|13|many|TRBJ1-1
CASRGQANTEAFF
TGTGCCAGCAGGGGACAGGCGAACACTGAAGCTTTCTTT
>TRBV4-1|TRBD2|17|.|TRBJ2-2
CASSQGGSGKNTGELFF
TGCGCCAGCAGCCAAGGCGGTAGCGGGAAGAACACCGGGGAGCTGTTTTTT
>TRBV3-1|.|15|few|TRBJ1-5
CASSQDFQGHQPQHF
TGTGCCAGCAGCCAAGATTTCCAGGGGCATCAGCCCCAGCATTTT
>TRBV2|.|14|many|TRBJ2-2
CASKGHSNTGELFF
TGTGCCAGCAAGGGACATTCGAACACCGGGGAGCTGTTTTTT
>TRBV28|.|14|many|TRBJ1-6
CASSWRTGNSPLHF
TGTGCCAGCAGTTGGCGGACGGGGAATTCACCCCTCCACTTT
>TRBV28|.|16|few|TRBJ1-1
CASSSGTPGRHVEAFF
TGTGCCAGCAGTTCCGGGACACCAGGTCGTCACGTGGAAGCTTTCTTT
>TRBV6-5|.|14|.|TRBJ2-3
CASSYRVATDTQYF
TGTGCCAGCAGTTACCGGGTTGCGACAGATACGCAGTATTTT
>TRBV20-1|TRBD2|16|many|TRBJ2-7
CSAQKSGLAASYEQYF
TGCAGTGCCCAAAAGTCTGGACTAGCGGCCTCCTACGAGCAGTACTTC
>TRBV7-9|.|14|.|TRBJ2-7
CASSLARRSYEQYF
TGTGCCAGCAGCTTAGCCCGGCGATCCTACGAGCAGTACTTC
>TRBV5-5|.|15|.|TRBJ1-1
CASSWKLEGDTEAFF
TGTGCCAGCAGCTGGAAATTAGAGGGGGACACTGAAGCTTTCTTT
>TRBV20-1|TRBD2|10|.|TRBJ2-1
CSATGTRLFF
TGCAGTGCTACAGGGACTAGGTTGTTCTTC
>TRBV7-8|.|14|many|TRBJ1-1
CASSLRRVNTEAFF
TGTGCCAGCAGCTTACGCAGAGTTAACACTGAAGCTTTCTTT
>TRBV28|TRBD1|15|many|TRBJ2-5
CASSHAGTAQETQYF
TGTGCCAGCAGCCACGCCGGGACAGCTCAAGAGACCCAGTACTTC
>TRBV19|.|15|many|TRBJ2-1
CASSKGGDSYNEQFF
TGTGCCAGTAGCAAGGGTGGGGATTCCTACAATGAGCAGTTCTTC
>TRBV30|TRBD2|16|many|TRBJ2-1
CAWTRPGLAPYNEQFF
TGTGCCTGGACTAGACCCGGACTAGCGCCTTACAATGAGCAGTTCTTC
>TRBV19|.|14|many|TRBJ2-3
CASSAGESTDTQYF
TGTGCCAGTAGTGCCGGAGAGAGCACAGATACGCAGTATTTT
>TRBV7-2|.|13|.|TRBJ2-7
CASSFSSVYEQYF
TGTGCCAGCAGCTTCTCTAGCGTCTACGAGCAGTACTTC
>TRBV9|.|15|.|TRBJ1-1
CASSPTLWGDTEAFF
TGTGCCAGCAGCCCCACACTGTGGGGGGACACTGAAGCTTTCTTT
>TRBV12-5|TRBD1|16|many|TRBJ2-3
CASGLVMGQLTDTQYF
TGTGCTAGTGGTTTGGTAATGGGACAGCTAACAGATACGCAGTATTTT
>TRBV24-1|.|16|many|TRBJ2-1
CATSDFGPSRYNEQFF
TGTGCCACCAGTGATTTTGGACCATCGAGGTACAATGAGCAGTTCTTC